The clone carrying this T cell receptor beta chain has only one observation. Its antigen is unidentified. Germline V gives CDR1 KGHSH, CDR2 LQKENI. The V and J ends lost 8 bases and 1 base respectively, with 11 bases between them. CDR3 size: 13 residues. The PCR was carried out with 60 Vbeta primers and 13 Jbeta primers. TCRdb keeps only in-frame clones here, not all; method: immunoSEQ multiplex PCR. The table records some 130,000 clones, over 70% of them present only once. The sample originates from a study of cytomegalovirus exposure and HLA in healthy donors. Across the whole study: An early data release held around 80 million unique TCRs from HLA-typed donors.

Study-level findings and limits: The authors later linked a missense DCLRE1C variant to TCR beta V- and J-gene trimming.

This clonotype was sampled from a middle-aged man in good health and CMV-seronegative. The chain links TRBV18 to TRBJ1-1; D is uncertain. Sequenced material: PBMCs. CDR3 residues: CASSPGENTEAFF. The CDR3 DNA sequence: TGTGCCAGCAGCCCGGGAGAGAACACTGAAGCTTTCTTT.